Each of the 20 T cell receptor beta chains below was sequenced from the same sample in a study of cytomegalovirus exposure and HLA in healthy donors (dated by TCRdb to 2017 to 2019). Receptors were amplified or captured by the immunoSEQ multiplex PCR assay. The multiplex PCR relied on a mix of 60 forward primers for TCR Vbeta segments and 13 reverse primers for TCR Jbeta segments. TCRdb holds this immuneACCESS table with in-frame rearrangements only. Some clones are missing; in checked studies, unresolved V genes explain under half, and the rest has no known cause. The table for this sample lists around 91,000 clones; over 60% of them were counted only once. The ten largest make up about 4.5% of the sample. The sample taken for sequencing was PBMCs. The source of these receptors is a middle-aged woman in good health and CMV-seropositive.

This chain uses TRBV7-3 with TRBJ2-6; 7 nucleotides align to TRBD2. Germline V lookup: CDR1 SGHTA, CDR2 FQGTGA. V dropped 5 bases and J dropped 0; count of bases not matched to a gene: 1. This CDR3 contains 15 residues. This CDR3 reads CASSGTTSGANVLTF. The CDR3 bases are TGTGCCAGCAGCGGGACTACCTCTGGGGCCAACGTCCTGACTTTC.

The genes are TRBV7-9 and TRBJ1-1; D gene ambiguous. The CDR3 totals 16 residues. Per germline, CDR1 SEHNR and CDR2 FQNEAQ (reference sequence). The germline V and J ends were trimmed by 2 bases and 5 bases, with 18 bases remaining between them. The CDR3 is CASSLTTWQPRTEAFF. In DNA form, the CDR3 reads TGTGCCAGCAGCTTAACAACATGGCAGCCGAGGACTGAAGCTTTCTTT.

This rearrangement joins TRBV13 to TRBJ2-7, with TRBD1 matching 7 bases. The germline V gene has CDR1 PRHDT and CDR2 FYEKMQ (reference sequence). CDR3 length: 13 residues. Germline trimming cut 5 bases from V and 2 bases from J; bases unmatched to any gene: 3. CDR3 in DNA: TGTGCCAGCAGCCCCGGGACAGCCTACGAGCAGTACTTC. It yields the protein CASSPGTAYEQYF.

This rearrangement joins TRBV28 to TRBJ2-3; TRBD1 aligns across 8 bases. This CDR3 has 15 residues. Germline values: CDR1 MDHEN, CDR2 SYDVKM. J was trimmed by 8 bases and V by 6 bases; bases with no gene match: 13. CDR3 loop: CASSGQGSVSATQYF. Here the CDR3 DNA reads TGTGCCAGCAGCGGACAGGGTAGTGTCTCGGCTACGCAGTATTTT.

This rearrangement joins TRBV7-9 to TRBJ2-3; 9 nucleotides line up with TRBD1. CDR3 size: 16 residues. Germline CDR1 reads SEHNR; CDR2 reads FQNEAQ (reference sequence). The V segment lost 6 bases and the J segment 6 bases; nucleotides outside the gene matches: 13. The CDR3 bases are TGTGCCAGCAGTACCGGGACAGGGAGTTGGGTGGATACGCAGTATTTT. This translates into CASSTGTGSWVDTQYF.

V usage is TRBV7-9 and J usage is TRBJ2-3, with a possible D match to TRBD2 (6 bases). The V and J ends lost 3 bases and 6 bases respectively, with 16 bases between them. The CDR3 contains 15 residues. Germline V gene lookup returns CDR1 SEHNR and CDR2 FQNEAQ (reference sequence). CDR3 loop: CASSFPGPRGDTQYF. The CDR3 bases are TGTGCCAGCAGCTTTCCGGGACCCCGGGGGGATACGCAGTATTTT.

This clone showed up just a few times. V usage is TRBV4-1 and J usage is TRBJ2-1; 11 nucleotides agree with TRBD2. Germline lookup yields CDR1 MGHRA and CDR2 YSYEKL. J gave up 3 bases and V 4 bases, and 2 bases lay outside the gene matches. The CDR3 is 15 amino acids. The chain's CDR3 is CASSLGLADYNEQFF. The DNA for the CDR3 is TGCGCCAGCAGCCTGGGACTAGCGGACTACAATGAGCAGTTCTTC.

In its sample, this clone was seen a few times. This chain uses TRBV4-3 with TRBJ2-7; possible D gene TRBD2, 6 bases. The CDR3 is 15 residues long. The germline CDR1 and CDR2 sequences are LGHNA and YSLEER. Trimming cost V 1 base and J 4 bases, with 14 bases left between them. The CDR3 DNA sequence: TGCGCCAGCAGCCAAGTGATGGGGGGAGCATACGAGCAGTACTTC. It yields the protein CASSQVMGGAYEQYF.

The chain links TRBV19 to TRBJ2-1; D gene unclear. This CDR3 spans 15 amino acids. Trimming shortened V by 6 bases and J by 3 bases, and 15 bases separated the two germline ends. CDR1 and CDR2 (germline): LNHDA, SQIVND (reference sequence). The CDR3 DNA reads TGTGCCAGTAGCCCAAGAGTCGTCCTCTACAATGAGCAGTTCTTC. It yields the protein CASSPRVVLYNEQFF.

The sample holds a few counts of this clone. J is TRBJ1-1 and V is TRBV6-1; TRBD1 matches at 11 bases. Looked up from germline, CDR1 is MNHNS and CDR2 is SASEGT. This CDR3 comprises 15 residues. V dropped 7 bases and J dropped 6; count of bases not matched to a gene: 10. The CDR3 region is CASNPRGTGGPEAFF. DNA for the CDR3: TGTGCCAGCAACCCCCGAGGGACAGGGGGGCCTGAAGCTTTCTTT.

This chain uses TRBV27 with TRBJ2-2, with a tentative D call TRBD1 (5 bases). Germline-derived CDR1 and CDR2 are MNHEY and SMNVEV (reference sequence). The CDR3 spans 14 residues. V lost 5 bases and J lost 6, with 13 bases in between. In DNA, the CDR3 is TGTGCCAGCAGTCCAACCCGGACATCCGGGGAGCTGTTTTTT. It encodes CASSPTRTSGELFF.

The chain is built from TRBV7-8 and TRBJ2-7; D might be TRBD2 (5 bases). Trimming shortened V by 3 bases and J by 3 bases, and 15 bases separated the two germline ends. The CDR3 extends over 15 amino acids. Germline CDR1 SGHVS, CDR2 FQNEAQ. CDR3 residues: CASSFYEGNIYEQYF. Here the CDR3 DNA reads TGTGCCAGCAGCTTTTATGAGGGAAATATCTACGAGCAGTACTTC.

The chain links TRBV14 to TRBJ1-1, with unresolved D. This CDR3 spans 16 amino acids. Trimming left V 0 bases short and J 1 base short, with 12 bases between. Germline assignment: CDR1 SGHDN and CDR2 FVKESK. In nucleotides, the CDR3 is TGTGCCAGCAGCCAAGATCCGGAGCTCAAGAACACTGAAGCTTTCTTT. Its translation: CASSQDPELKNTEAFF.

This chain connects TRBV19 to TRBJ1-2; 7 positions match TRBD1. The germline V gene has CDR1 LNHDA and CDR2 SQIVND (reference sequence). CDR3 length: 13 residues. V was clipped by 6 bases and J by 4 bases; unmatched bases: 5. This chain's CDR3 is CASSNNRGYGYTF. For the CDR3, the DNA is TGTGCCAGTAGCAATAACAGGGGCTATGGCTACACCTTC.

This clone was seen only once. The chain carries TRBV19 and TRBJ2-2, with TRBD2 matching 12 bases. This CDR3 contains 16 residues. V was clipped by 9 bases and J by 0 bases; unmatched bases: 5. Germline V gene data show CDR1 as LNHDA and CDR2 as SQIVND (reference sequence). The CDR3 nucleotides are TGTGCCAGCAAACTAGCGGGGGGATCGAACACCGGGGAGCTGTTTTTT. Its protein is CASKLAGGSNTGELFF.

V is TRBV5-4 and J is TRBJ2-7, with 7 bases matching TRBD1. Germline CDR1 and CDR2: SGHNT and YYREEE (reference sequence). J was trimmed by 2 bases and V by 5 bases; bases with no gene match: 4. This CDR3 comprises 13 residues. As DNA, the CDR3 is TGTGCCAGCAGTCTCAGGGGGACCTACGAGCAGTACTTC. The encoded protein is CASSLRGTYEQYF.

A remark on this clone: An end of the junction does not agree with germline; a read error may underlie this. J is TRBJ2-7 and V is TRBV29-1, with 11 bases identical to TRBD1. Germline CDR1 and CDR2: SQVTM and ANQGSEA. This CDR3 region has 13 residues. In DNA form, the CDR3 reads TGCAGCGTAGAAGGACAGGGGGCTGACGAGCAGTACTTC. As protein: CSVEGQGADEQYF.

Remarks on this clone: The sample has other DNA sequences that encode this CDR3 too. The V and J genes are TRBV5-1 and TRBJ2-1; 9 bases align to TRBD2. CDR1 and CDR2 from the germline V gene are SGHRS and YFSETQ. V dropped 0 bases and J dropped 8; count of bases not matched to a gene: 9. This CDR3 is built from 16 residues. The CDR3 region is CASSLGRLAVSDEQFF. CDR3 coding DNA: TGCGCCAGCAGCTTGGGAAGACTAGCGGTCTCGGATGAGCAGTTCTTC.

The V call is TRBV11-2, the J call TRBJ1-1; 7 positions match TRBD1. Per the germline V gene, CDR1 is SGHAT and CDR2 is FQNNGV. This CDR3 contains 15 residues. With 5 bases clipped from V and 3 bases from J, the junction kept 9 bases outside the gene matches. CDR3 region: CASSKSTGDYTEAFF. In DNA, the CDR3 is TGTGCCAGCAGCAAAAGCACAGGGGACTACACTGAAGCTTTCTTT.

This chain joins TRBV5-1 and TRBJ2-7; D remains unclear. The CDR3 length is 14 residues. Germline V gene sequence: CDR1 SGHRS, CDR2 YFSETQ. V was trimmed by 0 bases and J by 6 bases, leaving 13 bases between them. For the CDR3, the DNA is TGCGCCAGCAGCTTGGGTCTAGGCCCGGGCGAGCAGTACTTC. It specifies CASSLGLGPGEQYF.